This TCR beta chain was sequenced for a study of shared clonotypes between healthy human individuals. Overall study results and limits: Non-shared clonotypes had lower generation probabilities than those shared by all four donors.

With respect to this clone: The antigen remains undetermined. This CDR3 is also generated by other DNA sequences in the sample.

Original analysis: Filtering differed, since immunoSEQ gave only junction sequences and no quality scores. The table came from immunoSEQ multiplex PCR; TCRdb's copy has only in-frame clones and leaves some out. For V, J and clone size, that table is used; D and trimming come from the DNA. The sample yields about 2 million clones, approximately 94% seen once. Positive CCR7 selection of CD45RO-negative cells yielded the naive CD8 cells, and terminally differentiated effector memory CD45RA+ cells were excluded. The CDR3 contains 14 residues. J was trimmed by 2 bases and V by 6 bases; bases with no gene match: 7. Germline-derived CDR1 and CDR2 are MNHNS and SASEGT.

The genes are TRBV6-1 and TRBJ2-7; 7 bases align to TRBD1. The sequence was obtained from a man between 18 and 35 years old in good health. Source material: naive CD8+ T cells sorted from blood. In nucleotides, the CDR3 is TGTGCCAGCAGCCACAGGGACAGCACCTACGAGCAGTACTTC. The encoded protein is CASSHRDSTYEQYF.